The table lists the clone carrying this T cell receptor (beta chain) with a few counts. Its antigen is undetermined. The data were taken from a study of CD8 T cells in ankylosing spondylitis. Study-wide points: The study identified a TCR beta motif of roughly eight highly homologous variants that appeared characteristic of ankylosing spondylitis blood.

TCRdb redid the calling of the 5' RACE reads with MiXCR, one entry per CDR3 protein. The repertoire holds about 200,000 distinct CDR3 sequences, with 9.5% to 15% as singletons. The CDR3 has 16 residues. Germline CDR1 reads SGHVS; CDR2 reads FQNEAQ. Germline trimming cut 6 bases from V and 10 bases from J; bases unmatched to any gene: 13. The specimen sequenced was blood, either unsorted or a sorted T cell fraction (not recorded which). The chain combines TRBV7-8 with TRBJ1-6; 9 nucleotides align to TRBD1. The source of this sequence is a male donor with ankylosing spondylitis or in good health (not recorded which). CDR3 sequence (DNA): TGTGCCAGCAGGGCTCCGGGACAGGGAACGGGATCACCCCTCCACTTT. As protein: CASRAPGQGTGSPLHF.